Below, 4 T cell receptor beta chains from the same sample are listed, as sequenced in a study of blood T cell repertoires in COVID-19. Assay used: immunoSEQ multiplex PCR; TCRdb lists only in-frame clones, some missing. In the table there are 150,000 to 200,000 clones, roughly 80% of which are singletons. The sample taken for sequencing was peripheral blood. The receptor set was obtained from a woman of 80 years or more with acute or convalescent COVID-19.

This chain's CDR3 is CASSDQTGAYEQYF. In DNA, the CDR3 is TGTGCCAGCAGCGACCAGACAGGGGCCTACGAGCAGTACTTC. J is TRBJ2-7 and V is TRBV2; the match to TRBD1 covers 8 bases. Per germline, CDR1 SNHLY and CDR2 FYNNEI. After removal of 6 bases from V and 2 bases from J, the junction contained 6 bases not matched to a gene. The CDR3 is 14 amino acids.

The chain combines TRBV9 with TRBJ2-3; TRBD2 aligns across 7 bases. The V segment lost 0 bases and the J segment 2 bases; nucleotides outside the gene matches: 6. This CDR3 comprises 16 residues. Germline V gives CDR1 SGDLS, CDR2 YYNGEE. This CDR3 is CASSVGGGGTTDTQYF. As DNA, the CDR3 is TGTGCCAGCAGCGTAGGTGGGGGAGGGACCACAGATACGCAGTATTTT.

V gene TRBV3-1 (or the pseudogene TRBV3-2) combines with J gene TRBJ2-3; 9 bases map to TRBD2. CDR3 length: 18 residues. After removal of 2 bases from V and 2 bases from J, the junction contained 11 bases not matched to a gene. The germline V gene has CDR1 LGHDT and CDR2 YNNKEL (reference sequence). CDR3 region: CASSQIPDSGSITDTQYF. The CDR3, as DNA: TGTGCCAGCAGCCAAATACCGGATAGCGGGAGTATCACAGATACGCAGTATTTT.

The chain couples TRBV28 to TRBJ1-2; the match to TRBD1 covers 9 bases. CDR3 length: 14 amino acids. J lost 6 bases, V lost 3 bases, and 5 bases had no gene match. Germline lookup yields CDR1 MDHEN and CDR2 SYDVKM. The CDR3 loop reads CASSFPGQGNGYTF. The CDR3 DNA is TGTGCCAGCAGTTTCCCGGGACAGGGAAATGGCTACACCTTC.